The sequence of this TCR beta chain was determined in a study of T-cell reconstitution after alpha-beta-depleted transplantation in children. Study-wide findings and caveats: Some patients' high day-60 TCRbeta diversity was traced to surviving recipient T cells and thymic progenitors. Newly produced T cells mostly accounted for T-cell counts and diversity one year post-transplant.

The TCRbeta library incorporated unique molecular identifiers. MiXCR was run by TCRdb on the PCR reads, yielding one entry per CDR3 protein. This repertoire shows around 670,000 distinct CDR3 sequences, around 13% found once; its top ten account for 0.79%. With 3 bases removed from V and 2 bases from J, the gap between germline ends came to 16 bases. This CDR3 is 16 amino acids long. Per the germline V gene, CDR1 is MDHEN and CDR2 is SYDVKM. This clonotype has only one observation. The target antigen is unknown. The chain uses TRBV28 and TRBJ2-5; D unclear. This receptor was taken from a girl between 2 and 10 years old with congenital amegakaryocytic thrombocytopenia, due to receive a stem cell transplant. The source material was PBMCs, sampled before TCRalphabeta/CD19-depleted stem cell transplant. The DNA of the CDR3 is TGTGCCAGCAGTTTTGGCCCTATGACCATTCAAGAGACCCAGTACTTC. Protein: CASSFGPMTIQETQYF.